Listed below are T cell receptor beta chains from one sample, sequenced in a study of blood T cell repertoires in COVID-19. Libraries were prepared by immunoSEQ multiplex PCR; TCRdb keeps only in-frame clonotypes and omits some of them. This sample carries hundreds of thousands of clones, 88% of them seen once, and the ten largest clones take about 0.99%. The sample comprised peripheral blood. The receptors originated from a woman in her thirties or forties who had recovered from COVID-19. The CDR3 runs from the conserved cysteine through the conserved F or W. The order of the fields is J gene, clone size, V gene, CDR3 protein. Only part of the rows carry a size: once, few, many, or a class if the clone is expanded.

j_gene: TRBJ2-5; abundance: NA; v_gene: TRBV27; CDR3aa: CASSPLGVVETQYF
j_gene: TRBJ2-1; abundance: NA; v_gene: TRBV21-1; CDR3aa: CASSKGGRGTGGPSSYNEQFF
j_gene: TRBJ2-3; abundance: NA; v_gene: TRBV7-2; CDR3aa: CASSLAPAGGGGDTQYF
j_gene: TRBJ2-4; abundance: NA; v_gene: TRBV7-2; CDR3aa: CASSLASGENIQYF
j_gene: TRBJ1-2; abundance: NA; v_gene: TRBV10-3; CDR3aa: CAISGRDREEGGYTF
j_gene: TRBJ1-6; abundance: NA; v_gene: TRBV7-2; CDR3aa: CASSLDGQGDSPLHF
j_gene: TRBJ2-5; abundance: NA; v_gene: TRBV7-9; CDR3aa: CASSLTAGGVETQYF
j_gene: TRBJ2-5; abundance: NA; v_gene: TRBV7-9; CDR3aa: CASSLAPRQETQYF
j_gene: TRBJ2-3; abundance: NA; v_gene: TRBV24-1; CDR3aa: CATSDLAGGAADTQYF
j_gene: TRBJ1-1; abundance: NA; v_gene: TRBV29-1; CDR3aa: CSVEGQGATEAFF
j_gene: TRBJ2-1; abundance: NA; v_gene: TRBV7-2; CDR3aa: CASSSGTPLYNEQFF
j_gene: TRBJ1-3; abundance: NA; v_gene: TRBV11-3; CDR3aa: CASSPPRQSGNWDTIYF
j_gene: TRBJ2-2; abundance: once; v_gene: TRBV7-2; CDR3aa: CASSPGGAKPGELFF
j_gene: TRBJ2-7; abundance: few; v_gene: TRBV19; CDR3aa: CASRLRLTGPYEQYF
j_gene: TRBJ1-2; abundance: once; v_gene: TRBV19; CDR3aa: CASSIGGAGSFGYTF
j_gene: TRBJ1-2; abundance: NA; v_gene: TRBV7-9; CDR3aa: CASSPSLANYGYTF
j_gene: TRBJ2-2; abundance: NA; v_gene: TRBV9; CDR3aa: CASSDRDSPNTGELFF
j_gene: TRBJ2-7; abundance: NA; v_gene: TRBV9; CDR3aa: CASSPTGTSPTPEQYF
j_gene: TRBJ1-6; abundance: NA; v_gene: TRBV7-9; CDR3aa: CASSWVTGRPLHF
j_gene: TRBJ2-2; abundance: NA; v_gene: TRBV6-1; CDR3aa: CASGTGGYTGELFF
j_gene: TRBJ2-1; abundance: once; v_gene: TRBV3-1/TRBV3-2; CDR3aa: CASSQGLLRASGSQPFF
j_gene: TRBJ2-1; abundance: NA; v_gene: TRBV4-2; CDR3aa: CASSPRGVQQYNEQFF
j_gene: TRBJ2-2; abundance: once; v_gene: TRBV6-2/TRBV6-3; CDR3aa: CASSSGLAGPNTGELFF
j_gene: TRBJ2-3; abundance: NA; v_gene: TRBV7-2; CDR3aa: CASSLTGGRSDTQYF
j_gene: TRBJ1-4; abundance: NA; v_gene: TRBV6-6; CDR3aa: CASSYVGRAGEKLFF
j_gene: TRBJ2-1; abundance: NA; v_gene: TRBV7-2; CDR3aa: CASSLAGRTGNEQFF